A selection of T cell receptor beta chains follows, all from one sample in a study of blood T cell repertoires in COVID-19. This table comes from immunoSEQ multiplex PCR, and its TCRdb copy is limited to in-frame clones, with some not included. The repertoire holds roughly 320,000 clones, with around 92% as singletons. Source material: peripheral blood. These receptors came from a woman in her thirties with COVID-19, enrolled during active disease. The CDR3 runs from the conserved cysteine through the conserved F or W. D genes are given only for firm matches. The size field is filled for only some rows; it gives once, few, many or a size class.

>TRBJ1-3|-|TRBV6-5|-
CASSGLNTIYF
TGTGCCAGCAGCGGACTAAACACCATATATTTT
>TRBJ1-2|TRBD1|TRBV5-1|-
CASSSLPTGADYGYTF
TGCGCCAGCAGCTCATTGCCCACAGGGGCCGACTATGGCTACACCTTC
>TRBJ1-1|-|TRBV5-5|-
CASSILAGYTEAFF
TGTGCCAGCAGCATCCTCGCGGGATACACTGAAGCTTTCTTT
>TRBJ2-2|TRBD2|TRBV4-2|once
CASSHRLGDYSTGELFF
TGTGCCAGCAGCCATCGACTGGGGGACTACAGTACCGGGGAGCTGTTTTTT
>TRBJ2-5|-|TRBV7-9|-
CASSFPARSSSRETQYF
TGTGCCAGCAGCTTTCCGGCGCGGTCCTCTTCGAGGGAGACCCAGTACTTC
>TRBJ2-1|-|TRBV9|-
CASSPSGGPPYNEQFF
TGTGCCAGCAGTCCCTCCGGGGGGCCCCCCTACAATGAGCAGTTCTTC
>TRBJ1-2|-|TRBV19|-
CASYRVGYTF
TGTGCCTCATACAGGGTGGGCTACACCTTC
>TRBJ2-1|TRBD2|TRBV4-2|-
CASSQIAGSNEQFF
TGTGCCAGCAGCCAAATAGCGGGGAGCAATGAGCAGTTCTTC
>TRBJ1-4|TRBD1|TRBV14|-
CASSLITGGRYEKLFF
TGTGCCAGCAGCCTCATAACAGGGGGGCGATATGAAAAACTGTTTTTT
>TRBJ2-7|-|TRBV9|-
CASSGHAEGAYEQYF
TGTGCCAGCAGCGGACACGCGGAGGGCGCCTACGAGCAGTACTTC
>TRBJ1-1|TRBD1|TRBV6-5|once
CASSYTTGIDTEAFF
TGTGCCAGCAGTTACACGACAGGGATAGACACTGAAGCTTTCTTT
>TRBJ2-2|-|TRBV7-8|-
CASSSATLTGELFF
TGTGCCAGCAGCTCGGCGACTCTCACCGGGGAGCTGTTTTTT
>TRBJ2-2|-|TRBV2|-
CASSGQVNTGELFF
TGTGCCAGCAGTGGGCAGGTGAACACCGGGGAGCTGTTTTTT
>TRBJ1-1|-|TRBV19|-
CASSIGGDTEAFF
TGTGCCAGTAGTATCGGAGGGGACACTGAAGCTTTCTTT
>TRBJ1-2|-|TRBV18|-
CASSRGGSYTF
TGTGCCAGCTCAAGGGGCGGAAGCTACACCTTC
>TRBJ1-1|-|TRBV9|once
CASSQTGTLDEAFF
TGTGCCAGCAGCCAGACCGGGACACTAGATGAAGCTTTCTTT
>TRBJ1-1|-|TRBV5-1|-
CASSLGGGSTEAFF
TGCGCCAGCAGCTTGGGCGGGGGTAGCACTGAAGCTTTCTTT
>TRBJ1-1|TRBD1|TRBV6-2/TRBV6-3|-
CASSYASTGGGRAFF
TGTGCCAGCAGTTACGCCTCGACAGGGGGTGGGCGGGCTTTCTTT
>TRBJ1-6|-|TRBV5-4|few
CASSRDNSPLHF
TGTGCCAGCAGTCGAGATAATTCACCCCTCCACTTT
>TRBJ2-3|-|TRBV4-2|-
CASSQTGTPTSTDTQYF
TGTGCCAGCAGCCAAACCGGGACACCAACTAGCACAGATACGCAGTATTTT
>TRBJ1-1|TRBD1|TRBV11-2|-
CASSLRTGDTEAFF
TGTGCCAGCAGCCTGCGGACAGGGGACACTGAAGCTTTCTTT
>TRBJ1-4|-|TRBV2|-
CASKSDSALEKLFF
TGTGCCAGCAAAAGTGACAGTGCCCTTGAAAAACTGTTTTTT
>TRBJ1-3|-|TRBV4-3|-
CASSQETSGNSGNTIYF
TGCGCCAGCAGCCAAGAAACCAGCGGGAACTCTGGAAACACCATATATTTT
>TRBJ1-6|TRBD1|TRBV2|-
CASSAQGGRNSPLHF
TGTGCCAGCAGTGCCCAAGGGGGCCGGAATTCACCCCTCCACTTT
>TRBJ1-4|TRBD1|TRBV5-5|-
CASSLGTGGGEKLFF
TGTGCCAGCAGCTTGGGGACAGGGGGAGGTGAAAAACTGTTTTTT
>TRBJ1-1|-|TRBV20-1|-
CSALLNTEAFF
TGCAGTGCCCTCCTGAACACTGAAGCTTTCTTT
>TRBJ1-6|-|TRBV7-2|-
CASSLVGQSNSPLHF
TGTGCCAGCAGCTTAGTAGGACAGTCTAATTCACCCCTCCACTTT
>TRBJ1-6|-|TRBV2|-
CASSPRGSLPRSPLHF
TGTGCCAGCAGTCCAAGGGGATCTCTACCACGGTCACCCCTCCACTTT
>TRBJ1-2|-|TRBV19|-
CASSMANRGISGYTF
TGTGCCAGTAGTATGGCTAATAGGGGAATAAGTGGCTACACCTTC
>TRBJ2-5|TRBD1|TRBV7-9|-
CASSLVPGTEIQETQYF
TGTGCCAGCAGCTTAGTCCCCGGGACAGAGATCCAAGAGACCCAGTACTTC
>TRBJ2-1|TRBD2|TRBV5-1|-
CASSLVSGGNEQFF
TGCGCCAGCAGCTTGGTTAGCGGGGGCAATGAGCAGTTCTTC
>TRBJ2-1|-|TRBV5-4|-
CASSIAVEQFF
TGTGCCAGCAGCATAGCGGTTGAGCAGTTCTTC
>TRBJ2-7|TRBD1|TRBV4-3|-
CASSQDLRDRDYEQYF
TGCGCCAGCAGCCAAGACCTCCGGGACAGGGACTACGAGCAGTACTTC
>TRBJ2-1|TRBD2|TRBV9|few
CASSVVGWTSGSSSYNEQFF
TGTGCCAGCAGCGTAGTAGGGTGGACTAGCGGGTCCAGCTCCTACAATGAGCAGTTCTTC
>TRBJ2-2|TRBD1|TRBV6-1|few
CASSEPGQGPGELFF
TGTGCCAGCAGTGAACCGGGACAGGGTCCCGGGGAGCTGTTTTTT
>TRBJ2-1|TRBD2|TRBV24-1|-
CATSLAGATYNEQFF
TGTGCCACCAGTCTAGCGGGGGCCACCTACAATGAGCAGTTCTTC
>TRBJ1-2|TRBD1|TRBV5-1|-
CASSLLQGSFDYTF
TGCGCCAGCAGCCTACTACAGGGGTCTTTCGACTACACCTTC
>TRBJ2-1|-|TRBV2|-
CASSESRPGAYNEQFF
TGTGCCAGCAGTGAATCTCGTCCTGGGGCTTACAATGAGCAGTTCTTC
>TRBJ2-2|-|TRBV4-1|-
CASSQEFRQGGDTGELFF
TGCGCCAGCAGCCAAGAATTCAGACAGGGAGGTGACACCGGGGAGCTGTTTTTT
>TRBJ1-2|TRBD1|TRBV11-3|-
CASSLDGTGSGYTF
TGTGCCAGCAGCTTAGATGGGACAGGGAGTGGCTACACCTTC
>TRBJ1-1|TRBD1|TRBV6-5|-
CASSLPTTGEAFF
TGTGCCAGCAGTCTACCGACGACAGGGGAGGCTTTCTTT
>TRBJ2-2|-|TRBV3-1/TRBV3-2|once
CASSHRTENTGELFF
TGTGCCAGCAGCCATAGAACAGAGAACACCGGGGAGCTGTTTTTT
>TRBJ1-5|-|TRBV2|once
CASSEDRVRPQHF
TGTGCCAGCAGTGAAGACAGGGTGAGGCCCCAGCATTTT
>TRBJ1-6|-|TRBV9|-
CASSVGQENSPLHF
TGTGCCAGCAGCGTAGGACAGGAAAATTCACCCCTCCACTTT
>TRBJ1-1|-|TRBV7-6|once
CASSLQLSTEAFF
TGTGCCAGCAGCTTACAGTTGTCGACTGAAGCTTTCTTT
>TRBJ1-5|-|TRBV7-8|once
CASSLGGLAQHF
TGTGCCAGCAGCCTCGGTGGTTTGGCCCAGCATTTT
>TRBJ1-2|-|TRBV2|few
CASAGQPWDGYTF
TGTGCCAGCGCTGGACAGCCGTGGGATGGCTACACCTTC
>TRBJ1-2|-|TRBV19|-
CASSMGMGAHINYGYTF
TGTGCCAGTAGTATGGGGATGGGGGCGCATATTAACTATGGCTACACCTTC
>TRBJ1-1|-|TRBV27|-
CASSLRQLNTEAFF
TGTGCCAGCAGTTTAAGACAGCTGAACACTGAAGCTTTCTTT
>TRBJ2-5|-|TRBV29-1|once
CSVKSLSAETQYF
TGCAGCGTAAAAAGTCTCTCTGCGGAGACCCAGTACTTC
>TRBJ2-7|TRBD1|TRBV6-2/TRBV6-3|-
CASSSPGGSYEQYF
TGTGCCAGCAGTTCCCCAGGGGGCTCCTACGAGCAGTACTTC
>TRBJ2-3|TRBD2|TRBV6-1|few
CASSDLVPGLAGGSKDTQYF
TGTGCCAGCAGTGATCTTGTCCCGGGACTAGCGGGGGGGTCCAAAGATACGCAGTATTTT